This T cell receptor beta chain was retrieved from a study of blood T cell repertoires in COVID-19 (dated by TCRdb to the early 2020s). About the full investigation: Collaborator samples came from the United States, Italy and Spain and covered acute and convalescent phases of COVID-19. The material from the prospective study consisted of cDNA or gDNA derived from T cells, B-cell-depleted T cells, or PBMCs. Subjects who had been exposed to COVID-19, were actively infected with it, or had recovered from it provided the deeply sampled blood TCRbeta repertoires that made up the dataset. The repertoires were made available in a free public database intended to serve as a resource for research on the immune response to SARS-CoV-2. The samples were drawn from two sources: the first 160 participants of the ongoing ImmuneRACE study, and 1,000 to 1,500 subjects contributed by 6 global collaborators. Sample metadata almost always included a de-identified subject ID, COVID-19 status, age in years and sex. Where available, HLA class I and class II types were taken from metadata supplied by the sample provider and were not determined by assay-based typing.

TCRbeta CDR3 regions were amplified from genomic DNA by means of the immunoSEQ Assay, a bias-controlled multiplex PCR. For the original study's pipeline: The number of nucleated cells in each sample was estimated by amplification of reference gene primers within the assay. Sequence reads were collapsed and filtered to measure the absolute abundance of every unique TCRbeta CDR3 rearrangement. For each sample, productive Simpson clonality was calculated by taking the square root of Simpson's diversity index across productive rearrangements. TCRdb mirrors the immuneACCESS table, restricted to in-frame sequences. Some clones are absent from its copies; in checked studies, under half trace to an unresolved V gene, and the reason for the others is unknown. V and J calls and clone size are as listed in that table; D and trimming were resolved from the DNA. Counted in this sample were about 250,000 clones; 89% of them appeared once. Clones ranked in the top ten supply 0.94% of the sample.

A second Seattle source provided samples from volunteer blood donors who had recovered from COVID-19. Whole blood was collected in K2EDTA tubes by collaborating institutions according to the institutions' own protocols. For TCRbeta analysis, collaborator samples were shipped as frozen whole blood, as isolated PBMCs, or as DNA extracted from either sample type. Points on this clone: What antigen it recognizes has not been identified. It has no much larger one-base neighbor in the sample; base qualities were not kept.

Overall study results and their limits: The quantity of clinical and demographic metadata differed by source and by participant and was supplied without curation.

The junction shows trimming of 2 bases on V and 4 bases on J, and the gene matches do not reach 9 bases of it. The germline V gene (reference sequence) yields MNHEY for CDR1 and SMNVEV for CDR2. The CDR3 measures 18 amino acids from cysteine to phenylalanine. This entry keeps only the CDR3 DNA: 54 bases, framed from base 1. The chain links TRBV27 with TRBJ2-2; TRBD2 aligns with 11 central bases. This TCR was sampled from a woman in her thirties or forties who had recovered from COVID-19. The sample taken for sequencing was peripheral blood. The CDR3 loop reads CASSLGSSGRGGTGELFF. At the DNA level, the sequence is TGTGCCAGCAGTTTAGGGAGTAGCGGGAGGGGGGGCACCGGGGAGCTGTTTTTT.